The present T cell receptor beta chain was sequenced within a study of shared clonotypes between healthy human individuals. The protocol was immunoSEQ multiplex PCR, while the TCRdb copy is restricted to in-frame clones and leaves out a portion. The sample consists of about 100,000 clones, around 68% of them appearing once. On this clone itself: The junction departs from the called germline gene at one end, perhaps through a read error.

Germline loops: CDR1 SGDLS, CDR2 YYNGEE. The CDR3 totals 12 residues. Sequencing used memory CD8+ T cells sorted from blood. Subset here: CD45RO+ cells pooled with CCR7-negative TemRA cells. The source is a woman in her 30s in good health. The rearrangement links TRBV9 to TRBJ2-3; D remains unclear. The CDR3 bases are TGTGCCGGCAGCGTAGGGTTCGATACGCAGTATTTT. Translating it yields CAGSVGFDTQYF.